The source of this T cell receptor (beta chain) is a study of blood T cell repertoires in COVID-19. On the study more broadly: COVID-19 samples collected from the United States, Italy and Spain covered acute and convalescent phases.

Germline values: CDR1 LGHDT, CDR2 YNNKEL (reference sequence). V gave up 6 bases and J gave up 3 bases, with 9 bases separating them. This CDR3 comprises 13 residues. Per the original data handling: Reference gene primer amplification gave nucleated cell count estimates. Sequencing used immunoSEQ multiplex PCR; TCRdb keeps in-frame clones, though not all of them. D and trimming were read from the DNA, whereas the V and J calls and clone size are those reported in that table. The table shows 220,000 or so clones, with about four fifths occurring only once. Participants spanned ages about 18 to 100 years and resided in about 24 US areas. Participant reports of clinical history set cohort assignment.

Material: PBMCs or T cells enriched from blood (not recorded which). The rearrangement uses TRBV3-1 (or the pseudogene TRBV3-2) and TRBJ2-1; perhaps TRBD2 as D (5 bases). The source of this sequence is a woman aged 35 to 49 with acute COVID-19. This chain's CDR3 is CASRLLGYNEQFF. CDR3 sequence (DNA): TGTGCCAGCAGGCTACTAGGCTACAATGAGCAGTTCTTC.